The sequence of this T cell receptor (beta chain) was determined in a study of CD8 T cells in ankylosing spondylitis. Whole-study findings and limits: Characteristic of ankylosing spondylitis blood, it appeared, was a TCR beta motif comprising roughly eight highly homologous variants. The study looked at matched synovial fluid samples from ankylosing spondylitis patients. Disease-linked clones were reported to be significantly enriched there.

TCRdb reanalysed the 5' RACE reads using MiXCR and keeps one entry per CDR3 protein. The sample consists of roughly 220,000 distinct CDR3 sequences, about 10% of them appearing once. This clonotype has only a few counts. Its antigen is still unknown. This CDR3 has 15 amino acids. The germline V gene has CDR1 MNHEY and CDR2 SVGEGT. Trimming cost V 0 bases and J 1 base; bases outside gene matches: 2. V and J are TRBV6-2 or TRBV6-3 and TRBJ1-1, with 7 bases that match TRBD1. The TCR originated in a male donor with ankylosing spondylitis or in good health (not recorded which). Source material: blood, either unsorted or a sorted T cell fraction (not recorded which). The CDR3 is CASSYSGQTNTEAFF. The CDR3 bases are TGTGCCAGCAGTTACTCGGGACAGACGAACACTGAAGCTTTCTTT.